This T cell receptor beta chain derives from a study of T cell responses to AZD1222 COVID-19 vaccine. To note about this clone: What it recognizes is unknown.

Study-level findings and limits: Nearly half of unique spike-specific TCRs reportedly avoided B.1.351 and B.1.1.7 mutated regions. Spike-specific TCR breadth and depth went up after people got two AZD1222 doses.

The assay was immunoSEQ multiplex PCR, and TCRdb's table has in-frame clones only and misses some. The table records tens of thousands of clones, around 85% of them present only once. The clonotype originates from an adult who received the AZD1222 COVID-19 vaccine. Sequencing was performed on peripheral blood, taken 28 days after the second AZD1222 dose.

The CDR3 region is CASSPRTSSYNSPLHF. CDR3 bases: TGTGCCAGCAGCCCCCGGACGAGCTCCTATAATTCACCCCTCCACTTT. The rearrangement joins TRBV5-8 to TRBJ1-6; D unclear. CDR1 is SGHTS and CDR2 is YDEGEE in the germline V gene. The CDR3 length is 16 residues. Deletions cut 4 bases from V and 0 bases from J, with 11 bases between.